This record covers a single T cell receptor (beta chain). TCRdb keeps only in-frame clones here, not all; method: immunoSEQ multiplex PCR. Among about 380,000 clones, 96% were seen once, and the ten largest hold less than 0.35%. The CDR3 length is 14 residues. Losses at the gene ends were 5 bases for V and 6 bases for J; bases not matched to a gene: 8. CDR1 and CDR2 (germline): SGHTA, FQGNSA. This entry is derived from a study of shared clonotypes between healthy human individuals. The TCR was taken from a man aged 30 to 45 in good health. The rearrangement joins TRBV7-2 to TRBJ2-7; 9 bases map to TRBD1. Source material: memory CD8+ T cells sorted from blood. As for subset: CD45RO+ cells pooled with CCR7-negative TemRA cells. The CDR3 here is CASSLGQGRVEQYF. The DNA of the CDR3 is TGTGCCAGCAGCCTAGGACAGGGGAGAGTCGAGCAGTACTTC.